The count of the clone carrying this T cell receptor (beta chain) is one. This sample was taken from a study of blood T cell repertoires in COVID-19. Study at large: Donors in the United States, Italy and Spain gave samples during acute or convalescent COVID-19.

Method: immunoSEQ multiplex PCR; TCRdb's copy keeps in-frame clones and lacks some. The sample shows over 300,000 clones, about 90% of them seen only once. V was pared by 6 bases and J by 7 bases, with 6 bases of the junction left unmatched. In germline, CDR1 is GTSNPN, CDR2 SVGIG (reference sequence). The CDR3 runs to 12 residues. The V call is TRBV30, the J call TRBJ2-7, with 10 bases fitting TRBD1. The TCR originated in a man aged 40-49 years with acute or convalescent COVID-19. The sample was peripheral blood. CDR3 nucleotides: TGTGCCTGCTTTGGGACAGGGGAAGAGCAGTACTTC. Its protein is CACFGTGEEQYF.